These 22 T cell receptor beta chains were sequenced from one sample in a study of breast tumors, draining lymph nodes, adjacent tissues. TCRdb passed the multiplex PCR reads through MiXCR, listing each CDR3 protein once. Among over 60,000 distinct CDR3 sequences listed, around three fifths were seen once. The sequencing input was breast tumor tissue. All receptors derive from a female donor with breast cancer. Some clones in this sample may be carry-over from other donors' samples.

This clonotype has just one count. The chain joins TRBV7-9 to TRBJ1-3; the match to TRBD1 covers 8 bases. The CDR3 is made up of 15 amino acids. CDR1 SEHNR and CDR2 FQNEAQ come from the germline V gene (reference sequence). Trimming removed 7 bases from V and 0 bases from J; junction bases left unmatched: 5. The CDR3, as DNA: TGTGCCAGCACCCGAACAGGGGGCTCTGGAAACACCATATATTTT. This gives the protein CASTRTGGSGNTIYF.

V and J are TRBV20-1 and TRBJ2-1; TRBD2 aligns across 8 bases. Germline CDR1 and CDR2: DFQATT and SNEGSKA (reference sequence). This CDR3 is built from 12 residues. CDR3 region: CSAGGRFNEQFF. CDR3 DNA sequence: TGCAGCGCGGGGGGCCGGTTCAATGAGCAGTTCTTC.

V usage is TRBV7-2 and J usage is TRBJ2-5; 7 bases align to TRBD1. Germline assignment: CDR1 SGHTA and CDR2 FQGNSA. V lost 3 bases and J lost 3; bases outside the gene matches: 19. The CDR3 contains 19 residues. CDR3 protein: CASSFLRGQRDRVEETQYF. The DNA of the CDR3 is TGTGCCAGCAGCTTTCTACGAGGCCAAAGAGACAGGGTGGAAGAGACCCAGTACTTC.

On this clonotype: The CDR3 end shows no conserved phenylalanine or tryptophan, and so a read error is likely. The J gene is TRBJ1-6, the V gene TRBV7-2; a weak D match, TRBD1 (6 bases). The CDR3 is 14 amino acids. The germline CDR1 and CDR2 sequences are SGHTA and FQGNSA. The CDR3 region has the DNA TGTGCAAGCAGCCCCGACAGGAGTAATTCACCCCTCCACCTT. This gives the protein CASSPDRSNSPLHL.

This sequence joins TRBV19 and TRBJ1-2, with 7 bases matching TRBD1. Trimming took 5 bases from V and 0 from J; bases not matched to a gene: 6. The V gene's germline CDR1 is LNHDA and CDR2 SQIVND (reference sequence). The CDR3 loop spans 15 amino acids. CDR3 in DNA: TGTGCCAGTAGTCTCGGGACAGTTTCTAACTATGGCTACACCTTC. It encodes CASSLGTVSNYGYTF.

Note on this clonotype: This could be a read error, since a much larger clone is one nucleotide away. The gene calls are TRBV6-1 and TRBJ2-7, with D unresolved. The CDR3 is made up of 13 amino acids. Germline V lookup: CDR1 MNHNS, CDR2 SASEGT. In nucleotides, the CDR3 is TGTGCCGGCAGTTACTCGGTGCCATACGAGCAGTACTTC. It specifies CAGSYSVPYEQYF.

This chain links TRBV6-5 with TRBJ2-7; 8 bases fit TRBD1. The ends lost 8 bases at V and 2 bases at J; junction bases unmatched: 5. The CDR3 consists of 13 residues. Germline CDR1 is MNHEY and CDR2 is SVGAGI. The CDR3 sequence is CASQGQATYEQYF. The CDR3 DNA is TGTGCCAGCCAGGGACAGGCAACCTACGAGCAGTACTTC.

This chain connects TRBV7-9 to TRBJ2-2; D is unclear. This CDR3 contains 13 residues. The V and J ends lost 5 bases and 4 bases respectively, with 8 bases between them. The germline V gene encodes CDR1 SEHNR and CDR2 FQNEAQ (reference sequence). CDR3 loop: CASSPVGTGELFF. CDR3 nucleotides: TGTGCCAGCAGCCCCGTGGGCACCGGGGAGCTGTTTTTT.

The V call is TRBV20-1, the J call TRBJ2-5; D possibly corresponds to TRBD2 (6 bases). The CDR3 totals 15 residues. Germline V lookup: CDR1 DFQATT, CDR2 SNEGSKA (reference sequence). The V end was cut by 0 bases, the J end by 1 base, with 12 bases between. The CDR3 region has the DNA TGCAGTGCTAGAGATGCCGCGGGGACCCAAGAGACCCAGTACTTC. As protein: CSARDAAGTQETQYF.

Only a few counts were recorded for this clonotype. The DNA is left out, because the CDR3 cannot be placed on it with certainty; the CDR3 is given as TCRdb lists it. The chain is built from TRBV5-1 and TRBJ2-1; TRBD1 is the table's D call, not checked against the DNA. The CDR3 is made up of 12 amino acids, end residues included. From germline, CDR1 is SGHRS and CDR2 YFSETQ. The CDR3 reads CASSLVGTGAFF.

With respect to this clonotype: One end of the junction varies from germline; a read error may be responsible. V usage is TRBV20-1 and J usage is TRBJ2-3; TRBD2 agrees at 8 bases. Per the germline V gene, CDR1 is DFQATT and CDR2 is SNEGSKA (reference sequence). The CDR3 totals 19 residues. CDR3 in amino acids: CSALCCHGRAEGSTDTQYF. DNA for the CDR3: TGCAGTGCCCTCTGTTGCCACGGGAGGGCCGAAGGGAGCACAGATACACAGTATTTT.

This chain connects TRBV14 to TRBJ2-5; the D call may be TRBD1 or TRBD2 (5 bases each). V was clipped by 0 bases and J by 3 bases, with 14 bases between them. Germline lookup yields CDR1 SGHDN and CDR2 FVKESK. The CDR3 is 16 residues long. This CDR3 reads CASSQDWGGGKETQYF. CDR3 bases: TGTGCCAGCAGCCAAGATTGGGGTGGGGGAAAAGAGACCCAGTACTTC.

This clonotype was picked up one time. The CDR3 bases are TGCAGTGCTAGTCGGTGGGGACTAGTGAGGGGTGATACGCAGTATTTT. Translating it yields CSASRWGLVRGDTQYF. This chain joins TRBV20-1 and TRBJ2-3, with TRBD2 matching 8 bases. Germline V lookup: CDR1 DFQATT, CDR2 SNEGSKA (reference sequence). After removal of 3 bases from V and 6 bases from J, the junction contained 14 bases not matched to a gene. This CDR3 region has 16 residues.

The chain couples TRBV7-9 to TRBJ2-3; TRBD2 might be the D (7 bases). V was cut by 5 bases and J by 11 bases, with 20 bases left in between. Germline CDR1 reads SEHNR; CDR2 reads FQNEAQ (reference sequence). The CDR3 spans 14 residues. The CDR3 region has the DNA TGTGCCAGCAGCCCTAGGGGGGGGGCCAATGAGCAGTATTTT. Translating gives CASSPRGGANEQYF.

This clonotype occurred many times. The chain joins TRBV9 to TRBJ2-7, with D uncertain. The V and J ends lost 3 bases and 7 bases respectively, with 14 bases between them. The CDR3 is 13 amino acids. Germline V gene data show CDR1 as SGDLS and CDR2 as YYNGEE. CDR3 nucleotide sequence: TGTGCCAGCAGCGCCATAACCGTTGGGGAGCAGTACTTC. Protein sequence: CASSAITVGEQYF.

This chain links TRBV5-6 with TRBJ2-1, with 8 bases aligning to TRBD2. With V trimmed by 1 base and J by 7 bases, 13 bases remained unmatched. Germline CDR1 is SGHDT and CDR2 is YYEEEE. The CDR3 sequence is 17 residues long. The CDR3 coding sequence is TGTGCCAGCAGCTTGTTGGCTACCGGGGGGGCTACGAATGAGCAGTTCTTC. Protein: CASSLLATGGATNEQFF.

This clonotype has ten or more counts. The chain combines TRBV6-2 or TRBV6-3 with TRBJ2-7, with D maybe TRBD1 (6 bases). This CDR3 is built from 14 residues. CDR1 is MNHEY, CDR2 SVGEGT, per germline. Trimming took 5 bases from V and 6 from J, leaving 17 bases between them. The CDR3: CASSHLLQGSEQYF. CDR3 coding DNA: TGTGCCAGCAGTCACTTGCTTCAGGGGTCCGAGCAGTACTTC.

This chain uses TRBV7-9 with TRBJ1-2; 11 positions match TRBD1. The CDR3 contains 16 residues. J lost 8 bases, V lost 4 bases, and 12 bases had no gene match. CDR1 and CDR2 (germline): SEHNR, FQNEAQ (reference sequence). The CDR3 coding sequence is TGTGCCAGCAGCTCCCAAGGGACAGGGGGAGATTGCGGCTACACCTTC. Amino acids: CASSSQGTGGDCGYTF.

The chain carries TRBV9 and TRBJ1-6, with TRBD1 identical over 7 bases. CDR1 and CDR2 from the germline V gene are SGDLS and YYNGEE. After removal of 4 bases from V and 10 bases from J, the junction contained 8 bases not matched to a gene. The length of the CDR3 is 14 residues. The CDR3 nucleotides are TGTGCCAGCAGCTTGAACAGGGGTACCTCACCCCTCCACTTT. It encodes CASSLNRGTSPLHF.

This chain uses TRBV5-5 with TRBJ1-1; D may be TRBD1 (5 bases). The germline V and J ends were trimmed by 4 bases and 4 bases, with 17 bases remaining between them. The CDR3 is 15 amino acids. Germline V gene lookup returns CDR1 SGHKS and CDR2 YYEKEE (reference sequence). Here the CDR3 reads CASSLDRRGGTEAFF. DNA of the CDR3: TGTGCCAGCAGCCTGGACCGCCGGGGCGGCACTGAAGCTTTCTTT. Full variable domain (rest looked up from reference TRBV5-5 and TRBJ1-1): DAGVTQSPTHLIKTRGQQVTLRCSPISGHKSVSWYQQVLGQGPQFIFQYYEKEERGRGNFPDRFSARQFPNYSSELNVNALLLGDSALYLCASSLDRRGGTEAFFGQGTRLTVV.

This clonotype was picked up one time. The chain recombines TRBV5-1 with TRBJ1-6; 7 bases match TRBD1. Germline trimming cut 3 bases from V and 10 bases from J; bases unmatched to any gene: 10. The CDR3 is made up of 15 amino acids. The germline V gene has CDR1 SGHRS and CDR2 YFSETQ. The CDR3 DNA reads TGCGCCAGCAGCTCATTCGGACAGGAGAACTCACCCCTCCACTTT. It yields the protein CASSSFGQENSPLHF.

The chain recombines TRBV20-1 with TRBJ2-3, with D perhaps matching TRBD1 or TRBD2 (5 bases each). Deletions cut 4 bases from V and 4 bases from J, with 12 bases between. Germline V lookup: CDR1 DFQATT, CDR2 SNEGSKA (reference sequence). The CDR3 is made up of 13 amino acids. The CDR3 nucleotides are TGCAGTGCTATGCTGGGACCCCCAGATACGCAGTATTTT. Encoded protein: CSAMLGPPDTQYF.